The rows below give T cell receptor beta chains drawn from one sample of a study of cytomegalovirus exposure and HLA in healthy donors. Produced via immunoSEQ multiplex PCR; TCRdb's table is partial and in-frame only. Of 100,000 to 150,000 clones in the sample, about three quarters are singletons; the top ten hold approximately 4.2%. The sequenced sample consisted of PBMCs. The receptors were gathered from a man in his forties or fifties in good health and CMV-seropositive. The CDR3 runs from the conserved cysteine through the conserved F or W. The order of the fields is J gene, CDR3 length, V gene, clone size, CDR3 protein. The size of a clone is reported for some rows only, either as once, few or many, or as a class for expanded clones.

j_call: TRBJ2-7
cdr3_length: 14
v_call: TRBV25-1
clone_size: few
cdr3_aa: CASSAWDRGDEQYF

j_call: TRBJ2-3
cdr3_length: 21
v_call: TRBV4-3
clone_size: -
cdr3_aa: CASSRGQAIGLAGGNTDTQYF

j_call: TRBJ2-2
cdr3_length: 16
v_call: TRBV5-1
clone_size: -
cdr3_aa: CASSRRGGSNTGELFF

j_call: TRBJ1-5
cdr3_length: 14
v_call: TRBV29-1
clone_size: -
cdr3_aa: CSVTLGAGEQPQHF

j_call: TRBJ2-3
cdr3_length: 12
v_call: TRBV7-2
clone_size: -
cdr3_aa: CASSLPTDTQYF

j_call: TRBJ2-7
cdr3_length: 15
v_call: TRBV5-1
clone_size: -
cdr3_aa: CASSPDRTISYEQYF

j_call: TRBJ1-1
cdr3_length: 12
v_call: TRBV19
clone_size: -
cdr3_aa: CASSIDPLGAFF

j_call: TRBJ1-1
cdr3_length: 15
v_call: TRBV4-1
clone_size: -
cdr3_aa: CASSQVRPGGTEAFF

j_call: TRBJ1-2
cdr3_length: 15
v_call: TRBV7-8
clone_size: -
cdr3_aa: CASSSLGQGRDGYTF

j_call: TRBJ2-1
cdr3_length: 15
v_call: TRBV6-5
clone_size: -
cdr3_aa: CASSLGLAGRNEQFF

j_call: TRBJ1-2
cdr3_length: 11
v_call: TRBV4-1
clone_size: -
cdr3_aa: CASSQGQGYTF

j_call: TRBJ2-7
cdr3_length: 13
v_call: TRBV7-2
clone_size: -
cdr3_aa: CASKLAASYEQYF

j_call: TRBJ1-1
cdr3_length: 12
v_call: TRBV5-1
clone_size: -
cdr3_aa: CASSFRGTEAFF

j_call: TRBJ1-1
cdr3_length: 13
v_call: TRBV29-1
clone_size: -
cdr3_aa: CSVFGRERTEAFF

j_call: TRBJ2-1
cdr3_length: 14
v_call: TRBV5-1
clone_size: -
cdr3_aa: CASSFGGSNNEQFF

j_call: TRBJ1-5
cdr3_length: 16
v_call: TRBV19
clone_size: -
cdr3_aa: CASSMGRGGRDQPQHF

j_call: TRBJ1-4
cdr3_length: 15
v_call: TRBV14
clone_size: -
cdr3_aa: CASSPLGTTNEKLFF